This T cell receptor (beta chain) was captured in a study of T cell repertoires in cytomegalovirus infection. J was trimmed by 9 bases and V by 5 bases; bases with no gene match: 11. Germline CDR1 is MNHEY and CDR2 is SMNVEV (reference sequence). The CDR3 covers 16 residues. Using its own MiXCR run on the reads, TCRdb lists one record per CDR3 protein. The repertoire holds hundreds of thousands of distinct CDR3 sequences, 35% to 40% seen once, with 2.8% in the top ten. Study-wide points: CMV-specific TCR beta clonotypes restricted by HLA-C dominated the ex vivo response. Carriers of CMV and the relevant HLA type were discriminated by public TCR beta frequency.

This clonotype was seen a few times. The antigen is undetermined. This clonotype originated in a human donor in good health (CMV status not recorded). Some clones in this sample may be carry-over from other donors' samples. Sequencing used PBMCs. The genes are TRBV27 and TRBJ2-1; 12 bases are a match to TRBD2. In nucleotides, the CDR3 is TGTGCCAGCAGTCCCCAACTAGCGGGAGGAGGTAGTGAGCAGTTCTTC. Residues: CASSPQLAGGGSEQFF.